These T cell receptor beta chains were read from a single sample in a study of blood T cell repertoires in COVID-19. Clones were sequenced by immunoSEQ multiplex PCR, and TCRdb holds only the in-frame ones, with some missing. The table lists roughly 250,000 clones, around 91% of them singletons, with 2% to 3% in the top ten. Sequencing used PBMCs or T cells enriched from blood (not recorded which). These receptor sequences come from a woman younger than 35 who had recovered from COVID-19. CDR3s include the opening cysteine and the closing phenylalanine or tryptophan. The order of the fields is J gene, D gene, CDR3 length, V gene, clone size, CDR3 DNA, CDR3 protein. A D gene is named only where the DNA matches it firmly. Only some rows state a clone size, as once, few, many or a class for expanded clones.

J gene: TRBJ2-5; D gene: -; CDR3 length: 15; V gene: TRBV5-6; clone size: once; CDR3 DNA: TGTGCCAGCAGCTTTTTTAGGGGACTCCAAGAGACCCAGTACTTC; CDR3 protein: CASSFFRGLQETQYF
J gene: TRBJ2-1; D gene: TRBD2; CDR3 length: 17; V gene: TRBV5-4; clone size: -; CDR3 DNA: TGTGCCAGCAGCATCGTGGGACTAGCGGGTTACGACAATGAGCAGTTCTTC; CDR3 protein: CASSIVGLAGYDNEQFF
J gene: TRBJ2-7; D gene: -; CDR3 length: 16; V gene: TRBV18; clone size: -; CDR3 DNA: TGTGCCAGCTCGCGACGAACAGGGTATGTCTCCTACGAGCAGTACTTC; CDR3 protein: CASSRRTGYVSYEQYF
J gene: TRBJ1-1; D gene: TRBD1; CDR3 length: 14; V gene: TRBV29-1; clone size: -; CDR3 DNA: TGCAGCGTTGGGTACAGGGGGTTGAACACTGAAGCTTTCTTT; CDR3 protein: CSVGYRGLNTEAFF
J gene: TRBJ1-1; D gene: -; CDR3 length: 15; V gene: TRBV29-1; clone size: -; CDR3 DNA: TGCAGCGTTGAAGACGGGCAGGGGATTGGCGCTGAAGCTTTCTTT; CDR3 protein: CSVEDGQGIGAEAFF
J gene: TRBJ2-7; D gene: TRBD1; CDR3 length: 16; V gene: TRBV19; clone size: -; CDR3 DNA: TGTGCCAGTAGTGTCACGGCCGGGACAGGGCTCAACGAGCAGTACTTC; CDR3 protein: CASSVTAGTGLNEQYF
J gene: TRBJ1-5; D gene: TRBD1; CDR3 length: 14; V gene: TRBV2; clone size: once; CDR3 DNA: TGTGCCAGCAGTGAAGCTCCACGGGACAGCTCCCAGCATTTT; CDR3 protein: CASSEAPRDSSQHF
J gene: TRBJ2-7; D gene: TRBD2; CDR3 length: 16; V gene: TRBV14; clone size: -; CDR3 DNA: TGTGCCAGCAGCCTCGCCCCCCGGCTAGCGGCTTACGAGCAGTACTTC; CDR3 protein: CASSLAPRLAAYEQYF
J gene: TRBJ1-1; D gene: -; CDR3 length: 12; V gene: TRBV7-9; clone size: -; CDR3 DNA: TGTGCCAGCAGCCTCCAGGGAGGGATGGCTTTCTTT; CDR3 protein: CASSLQGGMAFF
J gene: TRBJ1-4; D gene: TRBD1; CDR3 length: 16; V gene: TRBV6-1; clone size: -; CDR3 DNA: TGTGCCAGCAGTGAACTCGAGGGACAGGGGAATGAAAAACTGTTTTTT; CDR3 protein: CASSELEGQGNEKLFF
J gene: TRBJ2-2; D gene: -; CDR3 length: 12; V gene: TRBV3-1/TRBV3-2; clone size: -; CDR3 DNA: TGTGCCAGCAGCCCCAGTCGCGGGGAGCTGTTTTTT; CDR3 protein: CASSPSRGELFF
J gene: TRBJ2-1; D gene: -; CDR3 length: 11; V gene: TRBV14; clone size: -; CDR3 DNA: TGTGCCAGCAGCCAAGTCACTGGACTGTTCTTC; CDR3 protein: CASSQVTGLFF
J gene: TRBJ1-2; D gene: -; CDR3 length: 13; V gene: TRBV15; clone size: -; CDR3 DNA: TGTGCCACCAGCAGAGAGGGCTCGGATGGCTACACCTTC; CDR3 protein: CATSREGSDGYTF
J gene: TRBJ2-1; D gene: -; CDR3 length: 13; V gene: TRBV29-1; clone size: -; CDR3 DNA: TGCAGCGGGACAGAGAGCTCCTACAATGAGCAGTTCTTC; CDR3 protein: CSGTESSYNEQFF
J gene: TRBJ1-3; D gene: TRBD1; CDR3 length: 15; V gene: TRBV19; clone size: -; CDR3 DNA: TGTGCCAGTAGTATAGATGGGACAGGAGGAAACACCATATATTTT; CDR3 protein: CASSIDGTGGNTIYF
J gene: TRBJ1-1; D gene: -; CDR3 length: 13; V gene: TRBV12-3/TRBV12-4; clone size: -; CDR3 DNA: TGTGCCAGCAGCAGGGTAATAAGGACTGAAGCTTTCTTT; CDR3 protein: CASSRVIRTEAFF
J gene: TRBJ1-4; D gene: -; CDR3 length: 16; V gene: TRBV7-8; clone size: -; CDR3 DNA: TGTGCCAGCAGCACGGACAGACCGACAACTAATGAAAAACTGTTTTTT; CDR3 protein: CASSTDRPTTNEKLFF
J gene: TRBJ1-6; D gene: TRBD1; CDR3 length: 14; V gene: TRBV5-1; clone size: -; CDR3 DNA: TGCGCCAGCAGCTTAGCGACAGGGGTATCACCCCTCCACTTT; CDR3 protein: CASSLATGVSPLHF
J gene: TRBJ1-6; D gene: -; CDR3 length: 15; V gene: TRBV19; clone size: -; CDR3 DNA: TGTGCCAGTAGTACCCTAGACGCCTATAATTCACCCCTCCACTTT; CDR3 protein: CASSTLDAYNSPLHF
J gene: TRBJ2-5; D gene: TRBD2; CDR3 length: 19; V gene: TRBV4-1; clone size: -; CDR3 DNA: TGCGCCAGCAGCCAAGATTTACGGCGGGGGGGCGGGTTTAGAGAGACCCAGTACTTC; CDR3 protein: CASSQDLRRGGGFRETQYF
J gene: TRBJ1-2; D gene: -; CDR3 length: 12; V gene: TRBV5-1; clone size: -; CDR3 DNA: TGCGCCAGCAGCATGGGCGGGCAGGACTACACCTTC; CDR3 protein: CASSMGGQDYTF
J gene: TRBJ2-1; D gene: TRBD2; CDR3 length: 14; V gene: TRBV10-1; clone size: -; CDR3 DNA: TGCGCCAGCAGTAGCGGGGCTGTTTACAATGAGCAGTTCTTC; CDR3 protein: CASSSGAVYNEQFF
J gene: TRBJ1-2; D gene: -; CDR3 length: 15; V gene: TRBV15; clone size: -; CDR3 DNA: TGTGCCACCAGCAGAGCGCGGACGGGAAACTATGGCTACACCTTC; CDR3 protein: CATSRARTGNYGYTF
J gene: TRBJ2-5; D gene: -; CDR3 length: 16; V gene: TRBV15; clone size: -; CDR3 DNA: TGTGCCACCAGCAGAGATTCAGGGAACCATGGGGAGACCCAGTACTTC; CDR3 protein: CATSRDSGNHGETQYF
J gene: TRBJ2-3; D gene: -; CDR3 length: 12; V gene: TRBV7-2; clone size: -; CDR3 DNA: TGTGCCAGCAGCTTGTTAGCAGATACGCAGTATTTT; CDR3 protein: CASSLLADTQYF
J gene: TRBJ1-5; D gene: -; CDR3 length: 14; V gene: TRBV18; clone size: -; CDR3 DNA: TGTGCCAGCTCACCACAGGGGATGAATCAGCCCCAGCATTTT; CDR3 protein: CASSPQGMNQPQHF
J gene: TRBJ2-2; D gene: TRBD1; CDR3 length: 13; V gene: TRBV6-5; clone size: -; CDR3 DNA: TGTGCCAGCCGGGACAGGGAGGCCGGGGAGCTGTTTTTT; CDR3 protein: CASRDREAGELFF
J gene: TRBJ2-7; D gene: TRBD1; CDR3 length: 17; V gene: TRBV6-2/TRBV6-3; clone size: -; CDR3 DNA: TGTGCCAGCAGTTACTCGACCTCCAGGGGGCGCACCTACGAGCAGTACTTC; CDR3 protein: CASSYSTSRGRTYEQYF
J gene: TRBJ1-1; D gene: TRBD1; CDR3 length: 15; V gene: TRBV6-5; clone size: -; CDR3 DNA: TGTGCCAGCAGTTACACGGACAGGGTGGACACTGAAGCTTTCTTT; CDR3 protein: CASSYTDRVDTEAFF
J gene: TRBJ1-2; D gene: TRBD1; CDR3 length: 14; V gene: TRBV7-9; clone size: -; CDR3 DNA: TGTGCCAGCAGGCAGACAGGGGCGGGGTATGGCTACACCTTC; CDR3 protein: CASRQTGAGYGYTF
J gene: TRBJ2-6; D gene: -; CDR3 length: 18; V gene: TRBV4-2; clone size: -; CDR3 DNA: TGTGCCAGCAGCACAGCGGGACAGGTATTCTCTGGGGCCAACGTCCTGACTTTC; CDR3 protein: CASSTAGQVFSGANVLTF
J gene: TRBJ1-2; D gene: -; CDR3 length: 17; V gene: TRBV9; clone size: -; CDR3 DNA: TGTGCCAGCAGCGCGGCCTCCCGGGCAGGGGCTAACTATGGCTACACCTTC; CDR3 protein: CASSAASRAGANYGYTF
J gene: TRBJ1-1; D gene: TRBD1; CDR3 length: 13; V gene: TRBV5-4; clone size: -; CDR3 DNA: TGTGCCAGCAGCTGGGACAGGAACACTGAAGCTTTCTTT; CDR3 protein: CASSWDRNTEAFF
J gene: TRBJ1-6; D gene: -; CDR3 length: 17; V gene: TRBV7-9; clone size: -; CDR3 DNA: TGTGCCAGCAGCTCCTGGACCCATGGGGGGAAAAATTCACCCCTCCACTTT; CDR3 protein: CASSSWTHGGKNSPLHF
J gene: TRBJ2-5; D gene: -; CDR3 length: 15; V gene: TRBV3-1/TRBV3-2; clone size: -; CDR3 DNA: TGTGCCAGCAGCCATCATACAGGGACGCAAGAGACCCAGTACTTC; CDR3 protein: CASSHHTGTQETQYF
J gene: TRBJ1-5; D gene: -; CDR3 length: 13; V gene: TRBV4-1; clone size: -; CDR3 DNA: TGCGCCAGCAGCTCAGGGTTCAATCAGCCCCAGCATTTT; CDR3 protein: CASSSGFNQPQHF
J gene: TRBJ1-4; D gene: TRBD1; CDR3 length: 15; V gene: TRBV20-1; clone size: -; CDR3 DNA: TGCAGTGCTAGTGCACGGGGACAGGATTATGGAAAACTGTTTTTT; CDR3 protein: CSASARGQDYGKLFF
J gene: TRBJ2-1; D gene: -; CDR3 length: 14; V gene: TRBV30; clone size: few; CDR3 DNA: TGTGCCTGGAATTGGGGAACTAGCAGTAATGAGCAGTTCTTC; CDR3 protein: CAWNWGTSSNEQFF
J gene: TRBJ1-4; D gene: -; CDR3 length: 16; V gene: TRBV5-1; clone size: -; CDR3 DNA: TGCGCCAGCAGCGTCAACCAGCGCGCGGATAATGAAAAACTGTTTTTT; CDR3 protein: CASSVNQRADNEKLFF
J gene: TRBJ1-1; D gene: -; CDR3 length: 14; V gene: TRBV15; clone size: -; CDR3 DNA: TGTGCCACCAGCCTGGGGCAGACGAACACTGAAGCTTTCTTT; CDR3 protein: CATSLGQTNTEAFF
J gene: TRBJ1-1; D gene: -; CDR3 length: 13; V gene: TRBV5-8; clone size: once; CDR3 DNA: TGTGCCAGCAGCTTGGTGAGGGCCACTGAAGCTTTCTTT; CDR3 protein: CASSLVRATEAFF
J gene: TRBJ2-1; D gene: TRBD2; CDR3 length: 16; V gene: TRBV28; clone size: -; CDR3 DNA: TGTGCCAGCAGACTCTTAACGGGGGGGCAAGGCTATGAGCAGTTCTTC; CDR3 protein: CASRLLTGGQGYEQFF
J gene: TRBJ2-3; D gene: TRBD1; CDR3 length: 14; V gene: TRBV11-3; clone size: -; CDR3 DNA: TGTGCCAGCAGCTCTACAGGGGTAATGAATACGCAGTATTTT; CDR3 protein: CASSSTGVMNTQYF
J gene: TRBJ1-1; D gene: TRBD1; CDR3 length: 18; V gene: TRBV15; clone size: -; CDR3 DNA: TGTGCCACCAGCAGGGGAATGACAGGGGGTGGTGGCGGCACTGAAGCTTTCTTT; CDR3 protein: CATSRGMTGGGGGTEAFF
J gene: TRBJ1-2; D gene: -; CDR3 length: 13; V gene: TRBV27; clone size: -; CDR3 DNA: TGTGCCAGCAGTTTGGGCGGGGCCTATGGCTACACCTTC; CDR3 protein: CASSLGGAYGYTF
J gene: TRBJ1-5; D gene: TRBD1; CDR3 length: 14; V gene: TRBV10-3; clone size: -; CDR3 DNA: TGTGCCATCAGTCCGGGACAGGGGAATCAGCCCCAGCATTTT; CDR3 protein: CAISPGQGNQPQHF
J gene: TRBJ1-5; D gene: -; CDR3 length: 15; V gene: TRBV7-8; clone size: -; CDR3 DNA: TGTGCCAGCAGCTTACTCGCAGGGGAGGGTCAGCCCCAGCATTTT; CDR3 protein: CASSLLAGEGQPQHF
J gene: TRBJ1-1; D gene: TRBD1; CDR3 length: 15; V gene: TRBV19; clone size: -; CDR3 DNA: TGTGCCAGTAGTCTGATTACGGGACAGGAAACTGAAGCTTTCTTT; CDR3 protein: CASSLITGQETEAFF
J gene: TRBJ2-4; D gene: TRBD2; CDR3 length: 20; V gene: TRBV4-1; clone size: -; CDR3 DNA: TGCGCCAGCAGCCCGGGACTAGCGGGGGCAGCCGCTGGGACCAAAAACATTCAGTACTTC; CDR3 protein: CASSPGLAGAAAGTKNIQYF
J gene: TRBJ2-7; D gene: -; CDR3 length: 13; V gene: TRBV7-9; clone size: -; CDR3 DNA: TGTGCCAGCAGCTTAGGTAGCCTGTACGAGCAGTACTTC; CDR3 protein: CASSLGSLYEQYF
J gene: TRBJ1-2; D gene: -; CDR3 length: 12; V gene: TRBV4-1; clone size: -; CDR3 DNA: TGCGCCAGCAGCCAAGAGTCAGGAGGCTACACCTTC; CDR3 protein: CASSQESGGYTF
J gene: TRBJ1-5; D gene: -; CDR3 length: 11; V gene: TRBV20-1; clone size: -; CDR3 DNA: TGCAGTGCTAGAGGCGGTCAGCCCCAGCATTTT; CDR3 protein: CSARGGQPQHF
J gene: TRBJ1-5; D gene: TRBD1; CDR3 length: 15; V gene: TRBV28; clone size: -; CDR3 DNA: TGTGCCAGCACCCGGCGGACAGGGAGCAATCAGCCCCAGCATTTT; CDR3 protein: CASTRRTGSNQPQHF
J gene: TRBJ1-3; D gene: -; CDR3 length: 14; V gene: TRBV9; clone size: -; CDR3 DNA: TGTGCCAGCAGCGTCGAGTGGTCTGGAAACACCATATATTTT; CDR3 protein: CASSVEWSGNTIYF
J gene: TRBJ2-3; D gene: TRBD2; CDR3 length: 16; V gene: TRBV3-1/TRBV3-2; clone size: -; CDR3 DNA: TGTGCCAGCAGCCAAATCGTAGCGGGCGGCACAGATACGCAGTATTTT; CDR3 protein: CASSQIVAGGTDTQYF
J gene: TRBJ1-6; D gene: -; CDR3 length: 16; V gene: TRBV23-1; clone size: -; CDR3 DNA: TGCGCCAGCAGTCAATCAGCAGGGGAGGGGAATTCACCCCTCCACTTT; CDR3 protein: CASSQSAGEGNSPLHF
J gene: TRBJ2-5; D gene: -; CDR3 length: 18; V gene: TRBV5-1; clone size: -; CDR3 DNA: TGCGCCAGCAGCTTGGTTGGGGGCCCTCTCTCAATCGGCGAGACCCAGTACTTC; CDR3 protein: CASSLVGGPLSIGETQYF
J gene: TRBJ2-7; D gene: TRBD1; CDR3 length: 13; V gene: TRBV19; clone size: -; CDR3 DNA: TGTGCCAGTAGTATCAGGGGGACGGGCGAGCAGTACTTC; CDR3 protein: CASSIRGTGEQYF
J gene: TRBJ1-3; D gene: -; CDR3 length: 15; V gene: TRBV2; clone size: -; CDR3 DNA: TGTGCCAGCAGTGATGGGGGGGCCTCTGGAAACACCATATATTTT; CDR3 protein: CASSDGGASGNTIYF